This T cell receptor (beta chain) derives from a study of blood T cell repertoires in COVID-19. TCRdb keeps only in-frame clones here, not all; method: immunoSEQ multiplex PCR. The repertoire holds about 200,000 clones, 85% to 90% seen once, with 0.7% to 0.8% in the top ten. Germline V gives CDR1 SGHRS, CDR2 YFSETQ. The CDR3 length is 15 residues. The V end lost 0 bases, the J end lost 3 bases, and 10 bases lay between the germline ends. This clonotype was sampled from a woman in her seventies with acute or convalescent COVID-19. The sample was peripheral blood. The rearrangement links TRBV5-1 to TRBJ1-5, with D tentatively TRBD1 (6 bases). CDR3 protein: CASSLEGGHNQPQHF. DNA for the CDR3: TGCGCCAGCAGCTTGGAGGGGGGGCACAATCAGCCCCAGCATTTT.